This TCR beta chain derives from a study of PD-1 blockade in classical Hodgkin lymphoma. Findings and caveats of the study: Some patients started nivolumab under 1 year after ASCT, and they were excluded. CD4+ TCR diversity, unlike CD8+, climbed significantly by C4D1.

All the patients suffered relapse after autologous stem cell transplantation, and brentuximab vedotin exposure differed. Profiled with immunoSEQ multiplex PCR; TCRdb holds only in-frame clones, not every one. Among more than 10,000 clones listed, about 76% were seen once. The CDR3 has 15 residues. Trimming took off 3 bases at V and 3 bases at J, with 15 bases between the two ends. Germline CDR1 LNHNV, CDR2 YYDKDF (reference sequence). About this clone itself: Its specificity is not known.

Sample: peripheral blood mononuclear cells (PBMCs), taken at baseline. This TCR was sampled from a human donor with classical Hodgkin lymphoma. The chain recombines TRBV15 with TRBJ2-7; D is ambiguous. CDR3 loop: CATSSPKTLNYEQYF. CDR3 DNA sequence: TGTGCCACCAGCAGCCCTAAGACTCTCAACTACGAGCAGTACTTC. The variable domain in full, completed from reference TRBV15 and TRBJ2-7, reads DAMVIQNPRYQVTQFGKPVTLSCSQTLNHNVMYWYQQKSSQAPKLLFHYYDKDFNNEADTPDNFQSRRPNTSFCFLDIRSPGLGDTAMYLCATSSPKTLNYEQYFGPGTRLTVT.